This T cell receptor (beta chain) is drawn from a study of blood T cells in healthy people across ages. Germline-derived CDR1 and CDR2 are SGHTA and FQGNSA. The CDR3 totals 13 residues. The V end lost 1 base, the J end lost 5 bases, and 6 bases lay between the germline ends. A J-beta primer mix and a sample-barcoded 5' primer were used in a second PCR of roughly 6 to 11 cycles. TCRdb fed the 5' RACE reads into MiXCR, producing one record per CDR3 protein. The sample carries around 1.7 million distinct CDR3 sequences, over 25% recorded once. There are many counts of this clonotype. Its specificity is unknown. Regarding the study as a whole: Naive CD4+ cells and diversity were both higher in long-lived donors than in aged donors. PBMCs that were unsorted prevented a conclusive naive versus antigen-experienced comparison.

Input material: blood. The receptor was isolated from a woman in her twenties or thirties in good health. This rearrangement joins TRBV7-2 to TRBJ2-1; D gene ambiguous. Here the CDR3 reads CASSLGYNNEQFF. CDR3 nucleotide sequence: TGTGCCAGCAGCTTAGGATACAACAATGAGCAGTTCTTC. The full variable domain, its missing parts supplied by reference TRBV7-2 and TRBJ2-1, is GAGVSQSPSNKVTEKGKDVELRCDPISGHTALYWYRQSLGQGLEFLIYFQGNSAPDKSGLPSDRFSAERTGGSVSTLTIQRTQQEDSAVYLCASSLGYNNEQFFGPGTRLTVL.